A selection of T cell receptor beta chains follows, all from one sample in a study of T cells after somatic rescue of genetic block. Assay used: immunoSEQ multiplex PCR; TCRdb lists only in-frame clones, some missing. The profile shows 10,000 to 15,000 clones, around 70% of them singletons. Sequencing input: peripheral blood mononuclear cells (PBMCs). Every receptor here comes from a boy between 10 and 17 years old. Both conserved end residues are part of each CDR3. The order of the fields is J gene, CDR3 length, D gene, clone size, V gene, CDR3 DNA, CDR3 protein. D genes are given only for firm matches. Expanded clones are given a class, and other clones once, few, many or no size at all.

j_gene: TRBJ2-3; len: 16; d_gene: TRBD2; abundance: large; v_gene: TRBV6-1; CDR3nt: TGTGCCAGCAGTGAACCACGGGACTACCTCACAGATACGCAGTATTTT; CDR3aa: CASSEPRDYLTDTQYF
j_gene: TRBJ1-4; len: 19; d_gene: -; abundance: -; v_gene: TRBV30; CDR3nt: TGTGCCTGGAGCGCTTCGGTTCTTCTCTTAAGGGCAACTAATGAAAAACTGTTTTTT; CDR3aa: CAWSASVLLLRATNEKLFF
j_gene: TRBJ1-1; len: 15; d_gene: -; abundance: few; v_gene: TRBV9; CDR3nt: TGTGCCAGCAGCGTAGCCCCCGGGACTTACACTGAAGCTTTCTTT; CDR3aa: CASSVAPGTYTEAFF
j_gene: TRBJ1-1; len: 14; d_gene: -; abundance: -; v_gene: TRBV5-1; CDR3nt: TGCGCCAGCAGCCCCGGGACTCTGAACACTGAAGCTTTCTTT; CDR3aa: CASSPGTLNTEAFF
j_gene: TRBJ1-6; len: 16; d_gene: -; abundance: -; v_gene: TRBV6-5; CDR3nt: TGTGCCAGCAGTTTCTGGCCAAGCTCCTATAATTCACCCCTCCACTTT; CDR3aa: CASSFWPSSYNSPLHF
j_gene: TRBJ2-3; len: 14; d_gene: -; abundance: -; v_gene: TRBV7-6; CDR3nt: TGTGCCAGCAGCTTAGCGTACAGCACAGATACGCAGTATTTT; CDR3aa: CASSLAYSTDTQYF
j_gene: TRBJ2-2; len: 17; d_gene: -; abundance: -; v_gene: TRBV6-1; CDR3nt: TGTGCCAGCAGTGAAGCGCTTCAGTCGTTCGCAGGCGGGGAGCTGTTTTTT; CDR3aa: CASSEALQSFAGGELFF
j_gene: TRBJ1-1; len: 16; d_gene: TRBD1; abundance: few; v_gene: TRBV6-5; CDR3nt: TGTGCCAGCAGTTACAGTCGACAGGGGAGAAACACTGAAGCTTTCTTT; CDR3aa: CASSYSRQGRNTEAFF
j_gene: TRBJ2-2; len: 15; d_gene: -; abundance: -; v_gene: TRBV7-3; CDR3nt: TGTGCCAGCAGCCAAACCCGGGACCTCACCGGGGAGCTGTTTTTT; CDR3aa: CASSQTRDLTGELFF
j_gene: TRBJ1-1; len: 12; d_gene: -; abundance: -; v_gene: TRBV29-1; CDR3nt: TGCAGCGTTGAAGTCGGGGGGGCTGAAGCTTTCTTT; CDR3aa: CSVEVGGAEAFF
j_gene: TRBJ2-1; len: 19; d_gene: TRBD2; abundance: few; v_gene: TRBV7-6; CDR3nt: TGTGCCAGCAGCCCCAGAGGGCTAGCGGGGGGTAGCTCCTACAATGAGCAGTTCTTC; CDR3aa: CASSPRGLAGGSSYNEQFF
j_gene: TRBJ2-2; len: 14; d_gene: TRBD2; abundance: -; v_gene: TRBV9; CDR3nt: TGTGCCAGCAGCGCCGCGGGGGACACCGGGGAGCTGTTTTTT; CDR3aa: CASSAAGDTGELFF
j_gene: TRBJ2-1; len: 17; d_gene: -; abundance: -; v_gene: TRBV5-1; CDR3nt: TGCGCCAGCAGCTTGGCCGGGCTTCCTAGCTCCTACAATGAGCAGTTCTTC; CDR3aa: CASSLAGLPSSYNEQFF
j_gene: TRBJ1-1; len: 17; d_gene: TRBD1; abundance: -; v_gene: TRBV18; CDR3nt: TGTGCCAGCTCGTCCGTCCCGGGACAGGGAGTGGCCACTGAAGCTTTCTTT; CDR3aa: CASSSVPGQGVATEAFF
j_gene: TRBJ2-5; len: 11; d_gene: -; abundance: -; v_gene: TRBV18; CDR3nt: TGTGCCAGCTCACCCTCAGAGACCCAGTACTTC; CDR3aa: CASSPSETQYF
j_gene: TRBJ2-7; len: 14; d_gene: TRBD1; abundance: -; v_gene: TRBV5-1; CDR3nt: TGCGCCAGCAGCTTCGGGACAGGGTCCTACGAGCAGTACTTC; CDR3aa: CASSFGTGSYEQYF
j_gene: TRBJ1-2; len: 16; d_gene: TRBD1; abundance: -; v_gene: TRBV5-1; CDR3nt: TGCGCCAGCAGCCCGGGGCGGGGGACAGGGGGCGATGGCTACACCTTC; CDR3aa: CASSPGRGTGGDGYTF
j_gene: TRBJ2-3; len: 16; d_gene: -; abundance: -; v_gene: TRBV5-1; CDR3nt: TGCGCCAGCAGCTTGGCCCCGACAGGCCTCACAGATACGCAGTATTTT; CDR3aa: CASSLAPTGLTDTQYF
j_gene: TRBJ2-7; len: 16; d_gene: TRBD2; abundance: -; v_gene: TRBV4-2; CDR3nt: TGTGCCAGCAGCCGACTAGCGGGAGAGGAGGGGTACGAGCAGTACTTC; CDR3aa: CASSRLAGEEGYEQYF
j_gene: TRBJ1-6; len: 14; d_gene: -; abundance: -; v_gene: TRBV30; CDR3nt: TGTGCCTGGAGTGTTTGGACAGCTTATTCACCCCTCCACTTT; CDR3aa: CAWSVWTAYSPLHF
j_gene: TRBJ2-7; len: 13; d_gene: -; abundance: -; v_gene: TRBV25-1; CDR3nt: TGTGCCAGCAGTGGGACCGAGGGCTACGAGCAGTACTTC; CDR3aa: CASSGTEGYEQYF
j_gene: TRBJ1-5; len: 13; d_gene: -; abundance: -; v_gene: TRBV28; CDR3nt: TGTGCCACCATGGTGGGGCTGGGGCAGCCCCAGCATTTT; CDR3aa: CATMVGLGQPQHF
j_gene: TRBJ1-2; len: 15; d_gene: TRBD1; abundance: -; v_gene: TRBV5-5; CDR3nt: TGTGCCAGCAGCTTGGCATTGACAGGGGTCTATGGCTACACCTTC; CDR3aa: CASSLALTGVYGYTF
j_gene: TRBJ2-7; len: 14; d_gene: -; abundance: few; v_gene: TRBV6-5; CDR3nt: TGTGCCAGCAGTTACGCCCAGGGGAACTACGAGCAGTACTTC; CDR3aa: CASSYAQGNYEQYF
j_gene: TRBJ1-2; len: 15; d_gene: -; abundance: -; v_gene: TRBV28; CDR3nt: TGTGCCAGCAGTTTCGGGACAACAGGGAACTATGGCTACACCTTC; CDR3aa: CASSFGTTGNYGYTF
j_gene: TRBJ1-2; len: 10; d_gene: -; abundance: -; v_gene: TRBV29-1; CDR3nt: TGCAGCGTTGACGGGGGCGGCTACACCTTC; CDR3aa: CSVDGGGYTF
j_gene: TRBJ1-6; len: 15; d_gene: TRBD1; abundance: few; v_gene: TRBV28; CDR3nt: TGTGCCAGCAGTTTATGGGACAGGGAGGGTTCACCCCTCCACTTT; CDR3aa: CASSLWDREGSPLHF
j_gene: TRBJ2-3; len: 14; d_gene: -; abundance: -; v_gene: TRBV7-9; CDR3nt: TGTGCCACCCCCCCGTGGGGGGCCACAGATACGCAGTATTTT; CDR3aa: CATPPWGATDTQYF
j_gene: TRBJ2-2; len: 14; d_gene: TRBD2; abundance: -; v_gene: TRBV29-1; CDR3nt: TGCAGCGTCTCTAGCGGGGCGAACACCGGGGAGCTGTTTTTT; CDR3aa: CSVSSGANTGELFF
j_gene: TRBJ1-2; len: 14; d_gene: TRBD1; abundance: -; v_gene: TRBV18; CDR3nt: TGTGCCAGCTCACCCGGGACAGGGCGGTCGGGCTACACCTTC; CDR3aa: CASSPGTGRSGYTF
j_gene: TRBJ2-1; len: 14; d_gene: -; abundance: -; v_gene: TRBV10-3; CDR3nt: TGTGCCATCGACGGTGGCGAATCCTACAATGAGCAGTTCTTC; CDR3aa: CAIDGGESYNEQFF
j_gene: TRBJ2-3; len: 19; d_gene: -; abundance: -; v_gene: TRBV7-3; CDR3nt: TGTGCCAGCAGCCTAATCCCCAATCTTGGGCCTCTTGGCACAGATACGCAGTATTTT; CDR3aa: CASSLIPNLGPLGTDTQYF
j_gene: TRBJ2-7; len: 15; d_gene: TRBD2; abundance: few; v_gene: TRBV18; CDR3nt: TGTGCCAGCTCACCCGGACTAGCGAGATCATACGAGCAGTACTTC; CDR3aa: CASSPGLARSYEQYF
j_gene: TRBJ2-7; len: 14; d_gene: -; abundance: -; v_gene: TRBV9; CDR3nt: TGTGCCAGCAGCGTAGTCGGGAGTGGGGGCGAGCAGTACTTC; CDR3aa: CASSVVGSGGEQYF
j_gene: TRBJ2-7; len: 17; d_gene: TRBD1; abundance: once; v_gene: TRBV5-8; CDR3nt: TGTGCCAGCAGCTTTTTGGTGGAGACAGGGGGCTTCTACGAGCAGTACTTC; CDR3aa: CASSFLVETGGFYEQYF
j_gene: TRBJ2-3; len: 14; d_gene: -; abundance: -; v_gene: TRBV29-1; CDR3nt: TGCAGCGTTGTTTGGGGCGTGATCACAGATACGCAGTATTTT; CDR3aa: CSVVWGVITDTQYF
j_gene: TRBJ1-5; len: 14; d_gene: TRBD1; abundance: -; v_gene: TRBV6-6; CDR3nt: TGTGCCAGCAGTTACGACAGGGATTATCAGCCCCAGCATTTT; CDR3aa: CASSYDRDYQPQHF
j_gene: TRBJ2-1; len: 16; d_gene: TRBD2; abundance: -; v_gene: TRBV4-1; CDR3nt: TGCGCCAGCAGCCAGGTGACTAGCGGGAGTTTCAATGAGCAGTTCTTC; CDR3aa: CASSQVTSGSFNEQFF
j_gene: TRBJ1-6; len: 16; d_gene: TRBD1; abundance: -; v_gene: TRBV10-3; CDR3nt: TGTGCCATCAGTGAGTCGTTGGTGACAGGGGATTCACCCCTCCACTTT; CDR3aa: CAISESLVTGDSPLHF
j_gene: TRBJ1-1; len: 16; d_gene: -; abundance: -; v_gene: TRBV18; CDR3nt: TGTGCCAGCTCACTAAATCCCGGAATCACGAACACTGAAGCTTTCTTT; CDR3aa: CASSLNPGITNTEAFF
j_gene: TRBJ1-4; len: 13; d_gene: -; abundance: -; v_gene: TRBV19; CDR3nt: TGTGCCAGTAGCTTCCTCTTCGGGGAAAAACTGTTTTTT; CDR3aa: CASSFLFGEKLFF
j_gene: TRBJ2-1; len: 16; d_gene: TRBD2; abundance: -; v_gene: TRBV28; CDR3nt: TGTGCCAGCAGTTCTCCTAGCGGAGGGTTCTACAATGAGCAGTTCTTC; CDR3aa: CASSSPSGGFYNEQFF
j_gene: TRBJ2-7; len: 14; d_gene: -; abundance: -; v_gene: TRBV6-1; CDR3nt: TGTGCCAGCAGTCCACAGGAAGGGAGCTACGAGCAGTACTTC; CDR3aa: CASSPQEGSYEQYF
j_gene: TRBJ2-1; len: 15; d_gene: TRBD2; abundance: -; v_gene: TRBV7-9; CDR3nt: TGTGCCAGCAGCTTAATAGGGACTAGTCCCAATGAGCAGTTCTTC; CDR3aa: CASSLIGTSPNEQFF
j_gene: TRBJ2-7; len: 12; d_gene: -; abundance: -; v_gene: TRBV6-5; CDR3nt: TGTGCCAGCTCAGGGCTTGGAGACGAGCAGTACTTC; CDR3aa: CASSGLGDEQYF
j_gene: TRBJ2-3; len: 16; d_gene: TRBD1; abundance: -; v_gene: TRBV28; CDR3nt: TGTGCCAGCAACCCCCGGACAGGGACTAGCACAGATACGCAGTATTTT; CDR3aa: CASNPRTGTSTDTQYF
j_gene: TRBJ2-5; len: 17; d_gene: -; abundance: -; v_gene: TRBV21-1; CDR3nt: TGTGCCAGCAGCAAAGCGCTGACAGGGGGTCCGGTGGGGACCCAGTACTTC; CDR3aa: CASSKALTGGPVGTQYF